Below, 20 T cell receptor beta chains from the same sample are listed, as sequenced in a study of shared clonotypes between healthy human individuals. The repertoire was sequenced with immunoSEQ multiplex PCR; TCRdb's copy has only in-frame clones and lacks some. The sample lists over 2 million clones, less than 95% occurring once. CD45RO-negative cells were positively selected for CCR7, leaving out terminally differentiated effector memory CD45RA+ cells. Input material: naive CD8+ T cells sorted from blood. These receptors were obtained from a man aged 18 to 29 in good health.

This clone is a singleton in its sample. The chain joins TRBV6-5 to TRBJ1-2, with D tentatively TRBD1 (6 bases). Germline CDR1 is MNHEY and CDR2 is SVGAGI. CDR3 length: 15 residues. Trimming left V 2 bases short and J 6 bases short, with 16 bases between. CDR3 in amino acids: CASSYAEGGADGYTF. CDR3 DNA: TGTGCCAGCAGTTACGCCGAGGGGGGGGCAGATGGCTACACCTTC.

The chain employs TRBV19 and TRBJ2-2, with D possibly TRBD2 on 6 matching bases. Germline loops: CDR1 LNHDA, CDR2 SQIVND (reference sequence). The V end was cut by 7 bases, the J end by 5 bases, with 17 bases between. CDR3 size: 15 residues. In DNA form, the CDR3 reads TGTGCCAGTACCCCGATGGAGGGGCTAACCGGGGAGCTGTTTTTT. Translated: CASTPMEGLTGELFF. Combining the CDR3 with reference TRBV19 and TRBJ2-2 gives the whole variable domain DGGITQSPKYLFRKEGQNVTLSCEQNLNHDAMYWYRQDPGQGLRLIYYSQIVNDFQKGDIAEGYSVSREKKESFPLTVTSAQKNPTAFYLCASTPMEGLTGELFFGEGSRLTVL.

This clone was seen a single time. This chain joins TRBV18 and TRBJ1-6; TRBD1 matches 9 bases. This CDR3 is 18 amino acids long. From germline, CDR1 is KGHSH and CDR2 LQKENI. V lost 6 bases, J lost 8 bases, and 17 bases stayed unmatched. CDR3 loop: CASSEDRGRHLGYSPLHF. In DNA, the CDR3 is TGTGCCAGCTCGGAGGACAGGGGACGACATCTAGGGTATTCACCCCTCCACTTT.

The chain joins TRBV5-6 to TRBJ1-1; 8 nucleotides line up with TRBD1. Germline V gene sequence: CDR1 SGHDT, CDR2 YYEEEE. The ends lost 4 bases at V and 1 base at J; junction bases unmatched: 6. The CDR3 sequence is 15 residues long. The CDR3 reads CASSPRQGRNTEAFF. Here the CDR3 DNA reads TGTGCCAGCAGCCCCCGACAGGGGAGGAACACTGAAGCTTTCTTT.

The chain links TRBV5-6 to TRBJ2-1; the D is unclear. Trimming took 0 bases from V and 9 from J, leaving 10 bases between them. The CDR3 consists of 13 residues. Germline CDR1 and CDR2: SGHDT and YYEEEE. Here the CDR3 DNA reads TGTGCCAGCAGCTTGGGGGTTTATAGTGAGCAGTTCTTC. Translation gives CASSLGVYSEQFF.

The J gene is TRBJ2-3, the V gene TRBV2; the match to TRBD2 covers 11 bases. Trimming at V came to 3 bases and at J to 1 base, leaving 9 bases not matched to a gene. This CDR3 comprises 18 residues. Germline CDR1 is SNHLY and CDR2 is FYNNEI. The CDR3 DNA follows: TGTGCCAGCAGTGACACTAGCGGGGGCCCTGCGGGCACAGATACGCAGTATTTT. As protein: CASSDTSGGPAGTDTQYF.

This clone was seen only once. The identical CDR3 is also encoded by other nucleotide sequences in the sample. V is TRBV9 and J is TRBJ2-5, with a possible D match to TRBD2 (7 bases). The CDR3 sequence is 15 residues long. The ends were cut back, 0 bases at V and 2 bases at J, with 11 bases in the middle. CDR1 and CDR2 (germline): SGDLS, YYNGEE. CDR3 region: CASSVVGGLQETQYF. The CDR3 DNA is TGTGCCAGCAGCGTAGTCGGGGGGCTACAAGAGACCCAGTACTTC.

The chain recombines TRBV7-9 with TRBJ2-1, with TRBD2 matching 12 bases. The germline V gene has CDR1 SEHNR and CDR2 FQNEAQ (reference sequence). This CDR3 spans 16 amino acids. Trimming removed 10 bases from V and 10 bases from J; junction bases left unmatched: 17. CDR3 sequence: CAIPLGRLAGEGEQFF. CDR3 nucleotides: TGTGCCATCCCCTTAGGGAGACTAGCGGGAGAGGGGGAGCAGTTCTTC.

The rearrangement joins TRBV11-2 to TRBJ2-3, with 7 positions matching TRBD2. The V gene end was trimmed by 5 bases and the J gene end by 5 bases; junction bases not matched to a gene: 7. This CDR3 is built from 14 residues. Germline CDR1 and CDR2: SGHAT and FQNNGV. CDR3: CASSLAREGDTQYF. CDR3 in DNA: TGTGCCAGCAGCCTAGCGAGGGAGGGAGATACGCAGTATTTT. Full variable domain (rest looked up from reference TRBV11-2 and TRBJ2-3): EAGVAQSPRYKIIEKRQSVAFWCNPISGHATLYWYQQILGQGPKLLIQFQNNGVVDDSQLPKDRFSAERLKGVDSTLKIQPAKLEDSAVYLCASSLAREGDTQYFGPGTRLTVL.

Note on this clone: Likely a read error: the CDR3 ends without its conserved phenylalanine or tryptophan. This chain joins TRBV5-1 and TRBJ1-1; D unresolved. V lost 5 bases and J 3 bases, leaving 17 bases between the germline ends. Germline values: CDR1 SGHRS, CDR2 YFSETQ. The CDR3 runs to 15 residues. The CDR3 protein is CASRESREWDTEAFS. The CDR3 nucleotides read TGCGCCAGCAGGGAATCAAGGGAGTGGGACACTGAAGCTTTCTCT.

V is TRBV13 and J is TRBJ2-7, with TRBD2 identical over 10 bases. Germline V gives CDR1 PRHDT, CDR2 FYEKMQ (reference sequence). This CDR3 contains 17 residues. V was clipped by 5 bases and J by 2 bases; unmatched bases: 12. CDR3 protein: CASSPGGAGGDAYEQYF. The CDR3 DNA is TGTGCCAGCAGCCCCGGGGGAGCGGGAGGGGATGCCTACGAGCAGTACTTC. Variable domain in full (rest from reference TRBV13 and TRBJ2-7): AAGVIQSPRHLIKEKRETATLKCYPIPRHDTVYWYQQGPGQDPQFLISFYEKMQSDKGSIPDRFSAQQFSDYHSELNMSSLELGDSALYFCASSPGGAGGDAYEQYFGPGTRLTVT.

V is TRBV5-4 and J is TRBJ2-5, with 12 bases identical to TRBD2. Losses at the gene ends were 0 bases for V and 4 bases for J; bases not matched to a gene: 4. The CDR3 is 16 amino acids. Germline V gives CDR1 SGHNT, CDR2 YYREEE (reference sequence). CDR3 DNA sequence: TGTGCCAGCAGCTTGGGGACTAGCGGGGCGGGAGAGACCCAGTACTTC. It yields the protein CASSLGTSGAGETQYF.

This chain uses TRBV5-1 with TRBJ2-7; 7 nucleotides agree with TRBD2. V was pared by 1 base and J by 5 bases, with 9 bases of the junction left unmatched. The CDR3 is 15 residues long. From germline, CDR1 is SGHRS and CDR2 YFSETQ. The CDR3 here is CASSLLAGDRNEQYF. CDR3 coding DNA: TGCGCCAGCAGCTTGCTCGCGGGAGATCGGAACGAGCAGTACTTC.

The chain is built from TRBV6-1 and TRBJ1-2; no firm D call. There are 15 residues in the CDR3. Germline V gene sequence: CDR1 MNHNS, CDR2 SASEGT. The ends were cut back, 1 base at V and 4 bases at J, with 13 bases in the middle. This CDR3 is CASSEEGWGGYGYTF. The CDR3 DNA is TGTGCCAGCAGTGAAGAAGGTTGGGGAGGCTATGGCTACACCTTC.

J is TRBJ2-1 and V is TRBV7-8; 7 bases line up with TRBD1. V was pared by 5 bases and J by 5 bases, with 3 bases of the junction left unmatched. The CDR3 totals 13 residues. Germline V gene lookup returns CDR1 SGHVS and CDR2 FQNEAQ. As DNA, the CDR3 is TGTGCCAGCAGCGCCGGGACAGACAATGAGCAGTTCTTC. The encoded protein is CASSAGTDNEQFF. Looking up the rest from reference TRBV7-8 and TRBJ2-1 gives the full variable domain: GAGVSQSPRYKVAKRGQDVALRCDPISGHVSLFWYQQALGQGPEFLTYFQNEAQLDKSGLPSDRFFAERPEGSVSTLKIQRTQQEDSAVYLCASSAGTDNEQFFGPGTRLTVL.

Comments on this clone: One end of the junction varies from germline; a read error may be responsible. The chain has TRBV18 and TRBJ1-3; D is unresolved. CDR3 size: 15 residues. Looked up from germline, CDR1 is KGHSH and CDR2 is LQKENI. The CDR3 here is CANSVQQDRGNTIYF. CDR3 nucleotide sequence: TGTGCCAACTCAGTACAGCAGGACCGAGGAAACACCATATATTTT.

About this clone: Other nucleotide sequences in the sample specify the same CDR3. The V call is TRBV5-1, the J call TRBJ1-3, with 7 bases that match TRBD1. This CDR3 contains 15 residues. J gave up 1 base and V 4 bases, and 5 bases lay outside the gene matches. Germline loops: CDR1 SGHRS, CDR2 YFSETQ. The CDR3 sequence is CASSPDRRSGNTIYF. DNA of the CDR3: TGCGCCAGCAGCCCGGACAGGCGGTCTGGAAACACCATATATTTT.

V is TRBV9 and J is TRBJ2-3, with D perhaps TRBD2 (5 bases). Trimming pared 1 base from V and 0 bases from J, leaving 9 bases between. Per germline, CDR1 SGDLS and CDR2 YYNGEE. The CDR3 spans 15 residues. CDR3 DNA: TGTGCCAGCAGCGTACTAGCAGCTAGCACAGATACGCAGTATTTT. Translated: CASSVLAASTDTQYF.

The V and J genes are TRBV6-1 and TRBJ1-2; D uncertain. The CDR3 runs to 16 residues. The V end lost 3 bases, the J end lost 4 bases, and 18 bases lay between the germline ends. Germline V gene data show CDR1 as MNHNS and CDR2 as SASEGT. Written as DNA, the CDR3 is TGTGCCAGCAGTGATACCTACGGGAAGGGCGCCTATGGCTACACCTTC. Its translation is CASSDTYGKGAYGYTF.

CDR3 sequence: CASSGGLAWNSYNEQFF. CDR3 DNA: TGCGCCAGCAGTGGAGGACTAGCGTGGAACTCCTACAATGAGCAGTTCTTC. The chain recombines TRBV10-1 with TRBJ2-1, with 9 bases fitting TRBD2. J lost 0 bases, V lost 4 bases, and 7 bases had no gene match. This CDR3 comprises 17 residues. Germline CDR1 and CDR2: WNHNN and SYGVQD (reference sequence).